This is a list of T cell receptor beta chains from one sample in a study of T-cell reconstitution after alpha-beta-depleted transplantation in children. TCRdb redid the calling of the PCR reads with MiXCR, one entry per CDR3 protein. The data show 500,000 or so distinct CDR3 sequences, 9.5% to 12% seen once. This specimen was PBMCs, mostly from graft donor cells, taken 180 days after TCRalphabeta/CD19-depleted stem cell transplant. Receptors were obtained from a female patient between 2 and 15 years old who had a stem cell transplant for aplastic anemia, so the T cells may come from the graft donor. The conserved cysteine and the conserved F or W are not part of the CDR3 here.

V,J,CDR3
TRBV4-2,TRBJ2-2,ASSQGPLLSGELF
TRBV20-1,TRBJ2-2,SASRTGGWTGELF
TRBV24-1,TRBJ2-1,ATSDRQGPHYNEQF
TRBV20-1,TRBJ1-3,SARGTGKAGNTIY
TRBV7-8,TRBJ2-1,ASNSGVAGVNEQF
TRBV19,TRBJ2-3,ASSIAASGSYTQY
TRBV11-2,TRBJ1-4,ASSPWTAPNEKLF
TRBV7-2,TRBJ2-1,ASGQGAWNEQF
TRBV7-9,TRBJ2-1,ASSLVSSGPGGEQF
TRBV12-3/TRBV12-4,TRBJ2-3,ASSSRQDTDTQY
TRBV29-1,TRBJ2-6,SVRGVSGANVLT
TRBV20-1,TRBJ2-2,SARGLSFAGGLGTGELF
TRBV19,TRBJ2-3,ASSNPGLAGLLTSTDTQY
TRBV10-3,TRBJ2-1,AISGDRAYNEQF
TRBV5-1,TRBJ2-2,ASSLERRNTGELF
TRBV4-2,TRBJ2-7,ASSQLTFGQGASSGSYEQY
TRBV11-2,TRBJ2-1,ASSPVGGPTNNEQF
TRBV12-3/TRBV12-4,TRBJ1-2,ASSLTEGLGYT
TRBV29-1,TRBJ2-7,SVARQGPEQY
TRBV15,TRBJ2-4,ATSTNWGTGDIQY
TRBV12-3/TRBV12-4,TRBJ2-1,ASSSPPAGGANEQF
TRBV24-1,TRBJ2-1,ATSDLQGVNNEQF
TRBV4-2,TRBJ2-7,ASSQQVYYEQY
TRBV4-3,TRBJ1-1,ASSQADSLENTEAF
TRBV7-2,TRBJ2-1,ASSPRLAGGPYNEQF
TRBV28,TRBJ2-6,ASKAGAGANVLT
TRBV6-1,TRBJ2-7,ASNPGQGGQMPYEQY
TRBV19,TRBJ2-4,ASSTKGPQNIQY
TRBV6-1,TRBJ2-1,ASRDRANYNEQF
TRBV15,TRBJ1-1,ATSRDLQVGQGTAAF
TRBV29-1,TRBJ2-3,SGSLRDRGTDTQY
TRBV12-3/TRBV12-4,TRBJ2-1,ASISRGLAGAGEQF
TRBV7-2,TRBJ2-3,ASSLARKGTDTQY
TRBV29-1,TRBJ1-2,SALRSLNYGYT
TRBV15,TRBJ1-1,ATSNPNREGGEAF
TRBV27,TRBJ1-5,ASSLFGNQPQH
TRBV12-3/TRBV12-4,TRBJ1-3,ASSFGWSPGPPGNTIY
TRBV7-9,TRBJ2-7,ASSATTGTVEQY